The sample holds many counts of the clone carrying this T cell receptor beta chain. What it recognizes is unknown. This sample is drawn from a study of human T cells and chemical hapten exposure. Study-wide context: Researchers reported sensitizing a roughly 2 cm by roughly 2 cm upper inner arm skin site with 2% DPC. Points from the study as a whole: There was no change with DPC sensitization in TCRs above 1 in 1000 frequency.

Time point: pre-sensitization, week 0. Treatment given: therapeutic diphenylcyclopropenone sensitization with weekly scalp DPC. Unfractionated whole blood yielded the extracted total RNA. TCRdb re-called the RACE reads through MiXCR, storing one row per CDR3 protein. The sample lists more than 300,000 distinct CDR3 sequences, 5.5% seen once, with approximately 8.2% in the top ten. Germline CDR1 reads MDHEN; CDR2 reads SYDVKM. Trimming left V 7 bases short and J 1 base short, with 4 bases between. The CDR3 spans 12 residues. This chain joins TRBV28 and TRBJ2-2; D remains unclear. The source material was whole blood, sampled in connection with sensitization to the hapten diphenylcyclopropenone (DPC). This sequence originates from a woman younger than 35 with alopecia areata. Some clones in this sample may be carry-over from other donors' samples. This chain's CDR3 is CASKENTGELFF. In DNA form, the CDR3 reads TGTGCCAGCAAGGAGAACACCGGGGAGCTGTTTTTT.